The present TCR beta chain was sequenced within a study of cytomegalovirus exposure and HLA in healthy donors. PCR involved 60 Vbeta and 13 Jbeta primers. Profiled with immunoSEQ multiplex PCR; TCRdb holds only in-frame clones, not every one. This sample has around 95,000 clones, with 74% found just once. This CDR3 region has 14 residues. Germline loops: CDR1 SNHLY, CDR2 FYNNEI. Trimming removed 4 bases from V and 2 bases from J; junction bases left unmatched: 4. Details on this clone: The antigen is not known.

Points from the study as a whole: Presence/absence analyses assumed roughly uniform sequencing depth across donors, which may not hold. In terms of immune exposure information, only CMV serostatus was available. Through in vitro validation, a few CMV-associated chains were shown to be specific for CMV antigens.

This sequence originates from a male donor in good health and CMV-seronegative. The sequenced sample consisted of PBMCs. The chain carries TRBV2 and TRBJ2-7; TRBD1 matches 8 bases. This chain's CDR3 is CASSGDRSTYEQYF. The CDR3 coding sequence is TGTGCCAGCAGTGGGGACAGGAGTACCTACGAGCAGTACTTC.